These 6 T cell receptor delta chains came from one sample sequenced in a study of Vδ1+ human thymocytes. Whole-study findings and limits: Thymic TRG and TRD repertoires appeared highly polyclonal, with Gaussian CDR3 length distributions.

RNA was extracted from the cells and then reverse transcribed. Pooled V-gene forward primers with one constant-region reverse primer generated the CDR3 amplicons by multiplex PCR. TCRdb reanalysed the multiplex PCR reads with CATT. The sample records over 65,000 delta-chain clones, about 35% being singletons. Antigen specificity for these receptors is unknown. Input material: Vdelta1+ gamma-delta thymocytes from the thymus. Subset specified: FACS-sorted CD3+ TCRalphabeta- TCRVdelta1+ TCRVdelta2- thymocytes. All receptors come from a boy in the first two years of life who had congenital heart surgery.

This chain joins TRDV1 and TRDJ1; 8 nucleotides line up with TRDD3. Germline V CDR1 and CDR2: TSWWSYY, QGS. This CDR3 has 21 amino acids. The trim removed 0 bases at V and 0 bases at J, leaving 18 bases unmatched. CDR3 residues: CALGELSFPPYWGAYTDKLIF. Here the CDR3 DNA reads TGTGCTCTTGGGGAACTCTCCTTCCCCCCGTACTGGGGGGCCTACACCGATAAACTCATCTTT.

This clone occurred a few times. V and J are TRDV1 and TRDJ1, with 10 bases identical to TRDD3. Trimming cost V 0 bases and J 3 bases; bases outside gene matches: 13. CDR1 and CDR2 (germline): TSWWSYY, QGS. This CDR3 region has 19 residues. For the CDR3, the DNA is TGTGCTCTTGGGGAACTAACTACGGCCGGGGGGGATACGTCCGATAAACTCATCTTT. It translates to CALGELTTAGGDTSDKLIF.

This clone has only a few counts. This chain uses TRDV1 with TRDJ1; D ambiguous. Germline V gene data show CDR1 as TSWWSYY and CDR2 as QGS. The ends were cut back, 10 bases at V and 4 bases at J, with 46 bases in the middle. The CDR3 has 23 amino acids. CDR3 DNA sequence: TGTGCTCAAACCGAAAACAACGTTTCCAACTCCCTTTTGTTCCGGGGTAGAATCGATAAACTCATCTTT. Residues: CAQTENNVSNSLLFRGRIDKLIF.

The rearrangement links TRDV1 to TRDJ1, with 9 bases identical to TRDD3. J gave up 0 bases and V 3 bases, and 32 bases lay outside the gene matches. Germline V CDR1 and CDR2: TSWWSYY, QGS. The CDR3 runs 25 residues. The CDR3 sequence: CALGDPRPSQSYWGTRIGYTDKLIF. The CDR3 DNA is TGTGCTCTTGGGGACCCCCGGCCTTCCCAGTCGTACTGGGGGACTCGGATAGGGTACACCGATAAACTCATCTTT.

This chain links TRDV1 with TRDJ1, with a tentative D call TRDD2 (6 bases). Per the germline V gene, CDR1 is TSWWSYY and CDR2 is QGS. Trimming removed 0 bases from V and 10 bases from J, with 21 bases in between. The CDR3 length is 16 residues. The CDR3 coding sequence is TGTGCTCTTGGGGAACTTCCTACCCCGACTTCAGCCAGACTCATCTTT. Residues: CALGELPTPTSARLIF.

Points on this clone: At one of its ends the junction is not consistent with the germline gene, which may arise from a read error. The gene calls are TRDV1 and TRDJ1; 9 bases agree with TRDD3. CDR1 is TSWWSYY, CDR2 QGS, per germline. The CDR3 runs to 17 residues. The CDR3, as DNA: TGTGCTCTTGGGGAATCCGGGGGATACCCTAACACCTATAAACTCATCTTT. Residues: CALGESGGYPNTYKLIF.